The 31 T cell receptor beta chains presented below share a single source sample, sequenced in a study of blood T cells in healthy people across ages. Combining a sample-barcoded 5' primer with a J-beta primer mix, a second PCR ran for roughly 7 to 12 cycles. One entry per CDR3 protein, called by TCRdb with MiXCR from the 5' RACE reads. The data contain 1.5 million to 2 million distinct CDR3 sequences, less than 50% of them singletons. The sample was blood. These receptors originate from a woman in her 40s in good health.

The chain is built from TRBV18 and TRBJ1-2; 12 bases are shared with TRBD1. J was trimmed by 8 bases and V by 2 bases; bases with no gene match: 9. Per the germline V gene, CDR1 is KGHSH and CDR2 is LQKENI. There are 16 residues in the CDR3. The CDR3 reads CASSPGTGGARHGYTF. CDR3 coding DNA: TGTGCCAGCTCACCAGGGACAGGGGGCGCGCGGCACGGCTACACCTTC.

The chain couples TRBV6-2 or TRBV6-3 to TRBJ2-1, with a weak D call TRBD1 (6 bases). The CDR3 sequence is 17 residues long. The germline gives CDR1 MNHEY, CDR2 SVGEGT. The ends were cut back, 5 bases at V and 2 bases at J, with 19 bases in the middle. The CDR3 DNA follows: TGTGCCAGCAGTACCCGGGACATTCAAGGCCCCTACAATGAGCAGTTCTTC. It translates to CASSTRDIQGPYNEQFF.

In this sample, this clonotype turned up a few times. The V call is TRBV11-3, the J call TRBJ2-7; 8 bases agree with TRBD1. J lost 3 bases, V lost 2 bases, and 3 bases had no gene match. This CDR3 has 14 amino acids. CDR1 and CDR2 (germline): SGHNT, YENEEA. CDR3 DNA sequence: TGTGCCAGCAGCTTAATGGACAGGGACTACGAGCAGTACTTC. This gives the protein CASSLMDRDYEQYF.

The V gene is TRBV4-3, the J gene TRBJ2-3; D may be TRBD2 (6 bases). This CDR3 is 16 amino acids long. Trimming cost V 0 bases and J 3 bases, with 13 bases left between them. The germline V gene has CDR1 LGHNA and CDR2 YSLEER. CDR3 sequence: CASSQEITEGTDTQYF. CDR3 bases: TGCGCCAGCAGCCAAGAGATTACGGAGGGGACAGATACGCAGTATTTT.

In its sample, this clonotype was seen a few times. The rearrangement joins TRBV6-5 to TRBJ2-4; D call uncertain. The J call is uncertain, as TRBJ2-7 better fits the DNA end. Germline V lookup: CDR1 MNHEY, CDR2 SVGAGI. CDR3 length: 13 residues. The CDR3 sequence is CASRKASSYEQYF. The CDR3 DNA reads as TGTGCCAGCAGGAAGGCCTCCTCCTACGAGCAGTACTTC.

This clonotype was observed a few times. This sequence joins TRBV19 and TRBJ2-3; 14 bases align to TRBD2. The CDR3 consists of 16 residues. The V segment lost 4 bases and the J segment 2 bases; nucleotides outside the gene matches: 2. Germline V gene lookup returns CDR1 LNHDA and CDR2 SQIVND (reference sequence). The CDR3 loop is CASSKTSGGDTDTQYF. The CDR3 DNA reads as TGTGCCAGTAGTAAGACTAGCGGGGGGGACACAGATACGCAGTATTTT.

The chain has TRBV20-1 and TRBJ1-2, with a weak D call TRBD1 (6 bases). The ends were cut back, 3 bases at V and 4 bases at J, with 12 bases in the middle. This CDR3 spans 13 amino acids. Germline V gene sequence: CDR1 DFQATT, CDR2 SNEGSKA (reference sequence). This CDR3 is CSASEDRFYGYTF. As DNA, the CDR3 is TGCAGTGCTAGTGAGGACAGATTCTATGGCTACACCTTC.

The V gene is TRBV7-9, the J gene TRBJ2-5; 8 positions agree with TRBD1. With V trimmed by 1 base and J by 4 bases, 11 bases remained unmatched. The germline CDR1 and CDR2 sequences are SEHNR and FQNEAQ (reference sequence). The CDR3 consists of 17 residues. CDR3 coding DNA: TGTGCCAGCAGCTTAGTTTGGCAGGGGGCTCTTTTAGAGACCCAGTACTTC. Its protein product is CASSLVWQGALLETQYF.

The chain couples TRBV7-9 to TRBJ2-3, with D possibly TRBD1 on 6 matching bases. V was clipped by 2 bases and J by 2 bases, with 11 bases between them. This CDR3 has 15 residues. The germline gives CDR1 SEHNR, CDR2 FQNEAQ (reference sequence). CDR3 loop: CASSLKPGATDTQYF. Here the CDR3 DNA reads TGTGCCAGCAGCTTAAAGCCAGGGGCCACAGATACGCAGTATTTT.

The rearrangement joins TRBV11-2 to TRBJ2-1, with TRBD2 matching 10 bases. CDR1 and CDR2 (germline): SGHAT, FQNNGV. The CDR3 has 12 residues. V was pared by 5 bases and J by 15 bases, with 7 bases of the junction left unmatched. CDR3 loop: CASSLWGLATFF. The CDR3 region has the DNA TGTGCCAGCAGCCTCTGGGGACTAGCGACGTTCTTC.

The chain recombines TRBV7-3 with TRBJ2-1; 7 nucleotides match TRBD2. The V gene's germline CDR1 is SGHTA and CDR2 FQGTGA. Trimming cost V 0 bases and J 7 bases; bases outside gene matches: 9. CDR3 size: 16 residues. CDR3 DNA sequence: TGTGCCAGCAGCTTAACGAGGACTAGAAGCGGTAATGAGCAGTTCTTC. It translates to CASSLTRTRSGNEQFF.

This clonotype occurred a few times. The chain combines TRBV7-2 with TRBJ2-2; maybe TRBD2 (6 bases). CDR3 size: 15 residues. CDR1 is SGHTA, CDR2 FQGNSA, per germline. Trimming shortened V by 2 bases and J by 8 bases, and 15 bases separated the two germline ends. The DNA of the CDR3 is TGTGCCAGCAGCTTACTCCTCCCTAGCGTGGGGGAGCTGTTTTTT. This translates into CASSLLLPSVGELFF.

This clonotype was seen only a few times. The chain combines TRBV6-2 or TRBV6-3 with TRBJ2-5; no reliable D call. The CDR3 extends over 14 amino acids. CDR1 is MNHEY and CDR2 is SVGEGT in the germline V gene. V dropped 2 bases and J dropped 2 bases, with 9 bases sitting between them. CDR3 sequence (DNA): TGTGCCAGCAGTTACGGGCGATTTCAAGAGACCCAGTACTTC. This translates into CASSYGRFQETQYF.

This chain uses TRBV6-6 with TRBJ1-5, with 7 bases identical to TRBD1. CDR1 and CDR2 (germline): MNHNY, SVGAGI (reference sequence). The CDR3 is 15 residues long. The V gene end was trimmed by 5 bases and the J gene end by 1 base; junction bases not matched to a gene: 5. This CDR3 is CASSTHRGSNQPQHF. In DNA form, the CDR3 reads TGTGCCAGCAGTACGCACAGGGGAAGCAATCAGCCCCAGCATTTT.

This chain joins TRBV28 and TRBJ2-7, with a possible D match to TRBD2 (5 bases). CDR1 is MDHEN, CDR2 SYDVKM, per germline. The CDR3 runs to 14 residues. Trimming took off 5 bases at V and 6 bases at J, with 17 bases between the two ends. The CDR3 is CASSPPVRESEQYF. In DNA form, the CDR3 reads TGTGCCAGCAGTCCCCCGGTACGGGAATCCGAGCAGTACTTC. Supplemented by reference TRBV28 and TRBJ2-7, the full variable domain reads DVKVTQSSRYLVKRTGEKVFLECVQDMDHENMFWYRQDPGLGLRLIYFSYDVKMKEKGDIPEGYSVSREKKERFSLILESASTNQTSMYLCASSPPVRESEQYFGPGTRLTVT.

This clonotype has just a few counts. The chain carries TRBV10-3 and TRBJ2-7; 9 bases are a match to TRBD2. V was clipped by 3 bases and J by 3 bases; unmatched bases: 6. CDR1 and CDR2 (germline): ENHRY, SYGVKD. The length of the CDR3 is 15 residues. CDR3 amino acids: CAISDSARGGYEQYF. Written as DNA, the CDR3 is TGTGCCATCAGTGACTCCGCGCGGGGGGGCTACGAGCAGTACTTC.

The chain has TRBV7-2 and TRBJ1-1; D remains unclear. The V end lost 5 bases, the J end lost 2 bases, and 9 bases lay between the germline ends. Germline V gene sequence: CDR1 SGHTA, CDR2 FQGNSA. This CDR3 contains 13 residues. The CDR3 nucleotides read TGTGCCAGCAGCCCCAGCGCAAACACTGAAGCTTTCTTT. Translated: CASSPSANTEAFF. Together with reference TRBV7-2 and TRBJ1-1, the CDR3 gives the full variable domain: GAGVSQSPSNKVTEKGKDVELRCDPISGHTALYWYRQSLGQGLEFLIYFQGNSAPDKSGLPSDRFSAERTGGSVSTLTIQRTQQEDSAVYLCASSPSANTEAFFGQGTRLTVV.

This chain joins TRBV20-1 and TRBJ2-5; D could derive from TRBD1 or TRBD2 (5 bases each). Germline V lookup: CDR1 DFQATT, CDR2 SNEGSKA (reference sequence). The CDR3 loop spans 15 amino acids. Trimming removed 3 bases at V and 5 bases at J, with 19 bases between. The chain's CDR3 is CSASPLGPEGETQYF. The CDR3 DNA reads TGCAGTGCTAGCCCCCTAGGACCCGAGGGGGAGACCCAGTACTTC.

The chain joins TRBV20-1 to TRBJ2-7, with TRBD1 matching over 7 bases. This CDR3 has 13 amino acids. CDR1 is DFQATT, CDR2 SNEGSKA, per germline (reference sequence). Trimming at V came to 2 bases and at J to 3 bases, leaving 4 bases not matched to a gene. CDR3 in DNA: TGCAGTGCTAGACAGGGGGTGGTCTACGAGCAGTACTTC. Its translation: CSARQGVVYEQYF.

This sequence joins TRBV6-2 or TRBV6-3 and TRBJ1-5; TRBD1 matches 7 bases. The CDR3 has 16 residues. CDR1 MNHEY and CDR2 SVGEGT come from the germline V gene. The V gene end was trimmed by 5 bases and the J gene end by 4 bases; junction bases not matched to a gene: 11. CDR3 coding DNA: TGTGCCAGCAGTCACAGACAGGGCGGAAATAATCAGCCCCAGCATTTT. It specifies CASSHRQGGNNQPQHF.

The chain is built from TRBV9 and TRBJ1-6, with D uncertain. Germline lookup yields CDR1 SGDLS and CDR2 YYNGEE. This CDR3 spans 15 amino acids. V gave up 5 bases and J gave up 6 bases, with 15 bases separating them. This CDR3 is CASSETDGGNSPLHF. The CDR3 DNA reads TGTGCCAGCAGTGAGACCGACGGAGGTAATTCACCCCTCCACTTT. Full variable domain (missing parts from reference TRBV9 and TRBJ1-6): DSGVTQTPKHLITATGQRVTLRCSPRSGDLSVYWYQQSLDQGLQFLIQYYNGEERAKGNILERFSAQQFPDLHSELNLSSLELGDSALYFCASSETDGGNSPLHFGNGTRLTVT.

This clonotype has only a few counts. The chain is built from TRBV7-2 and TRBJ2-5, with a weak D call TRBD2 (6 bases). Trimming shortened V by 1 base and J by 5 bases, and 11 bases separated the two germline ends. The germline gives CDR1 SGHTA, CDR2 FQGNSA. The CDR3 has 14 residues. The CDR3 coding sequence is TGTGCCAGCAGCTTAGGGCATACTAGCGAGACCCAGTACTTC. It specifies CASSLGHTSETQYF.

The chain employs TRBV6-2 or TRBV6-3 and TRBJ1-2; TRBD1 might be the D (5 bases). V dropped 6 bases and J dropped 8 bases, with 19 bases sitting between them. Per germline, CDR1 MNHEY and CDR2 SVGEGT. The CDR3 covers 14 residues. CDR3 coding DNA: TGTGCCAGCAGCCCCACCGGGACCACCCGGGGCTACACCTTC. This translates into CASSPTGTTRGYTF.

The DNA of the CDR3 is TGCAGTGCTAGATGGCGGCGGGGGGGTTACAATGAGCAGTTCTTC. This codes for CSARWRRGGYNEQFF. The V and J genes are TRBV20-1 and TRBJ2-1, with TRBD2 matching 9 bases. The CDR3 contains 15 residues. V shed 2 bases, J shed 4 bases, and the junction held 6 bases outside the gene matches. Germline V lookup: CDR1 DFQATT, CDR2 SNEGSKA (reference sequence).

The DNA for the CDR3 is TGCAGCGCCCTAGGGGACCCGAATCAGCCCCAGCATTTT. Translated: CSALGDPNQPQHF. This sequence joins TRBV29-1 and TRBJ1-5; D possibly corresponds to TRBD1 (5 bases). Germline V lookup: CDR1 SQVTM, CDR2 ANQGSEA. V was shortened by 7 bases and J by 4 bases, with 14 bases between the two germline ends. The CDR3 covers 13 residues.

The rearrangement joins TRBV7-9 to TRBJ2-1; D tentatively fits TRBD1 or TRBD2 (5 bases each). The DNA end favors TRBJ2-7, so the J call may be wrong. Germline lookup yields CDR1 SEHNR and CDR2 FQNEAQ (reference sequence). The CDR3 has 13 amino acids. The DNA of the CDR3 is TGTGCCACAGGGTCCGGGACCTACAATGAGCAGTACTTC. Residues: CATGSGTYNEQYF.

The chain has TRBV7-2 and TRBJ2-3; D possibly corresponds to TRBD1 (6 bases). CDR3 length: 16 amino acids. Per the germline V gene, CDR1 is SGHTA and CDR2 is FQGNSA. Trimming took 4 bases from V and 6 from J, leaving 20 bases between them. CDR3 DNA sequence: TGTGCCAGCAGCTCCCTGGGCTGGGGGCGCGTGGATACGCAGTATTTT. It yields the protein CASSSLGWGRVDTQYF.

The genes are TRBV20-1 and TRBJ2-7; the match to TRBD1 covers 7 bases. The germline gives CDR1 DFQATT, CDR2 SNEGSKA (reference sequence). V lost 6 bases, J lost 2 bases, and 13 bases stayed unmatched. The CDR3 is 15 residues long. CDR3 nucleotide sequence: TGCAGTGCAAGATCAAATTTCGGGACAGCCTACGAGCAGTACTTC. Translation: CSARSNFGTAYEQYF.

This clonotype was detected a few times. V usage is TRBV20-1 and J usage is TRBJ1-6, with D possibly matching TRBD1 (6 bases). The germline V gene has CDR1 DFQATT and CDR2 SNEGSKA (reference sequence). V was cut by 5 bases and J by 3 bases, with 14 bases left in between. This CDR3 has 15 residues. The CDR3 sequence: CSALTGGVYNSPLHF. In DNA form, the CDR3 reads TGCAGTGCTCTGACAGGCGGCGTCTATAATTCACCCCTCCACTTT.

Of note for this clonotype: At one end, the junction sequence differs from germline, possibly due to a read error. The chain couples TRBV7-2 to TRBJ2-4; D is possibly TRBD1 or TRBD2 (5 bases each). The last part of the DNA fits TRBJ2-7 better; the J call may be wrong. Per germline, CDR1 SGHTA and CDR2 FQGNSA. CDR3 length: 14 residues. DNA of the CDR3: TGTGCCGGCAGCCTCAAAGTCGGGGCTGGCGAGCAGTACTTC. This encodes CAGSLKVGAGEQYF.

This clonotype has a single count. The chain has TRBV5-1 and TRBJ1-2; D gene uncertain. CDR1 SGHRS and CDR2 YFSETQ come from the germline V gene. The CDR3 contains 15 residues. Trimming pared 0 bases from V and 2 bases from J, leaving 11 bases between. This CDR3 is CASSLAAEENYGYTF. As DNA, the CDR3 is TGCGCCAGCAGCTTGGCCGCGGAGGAGAACTATGGCTACACCTTC.